Sequencing of this T cell receptor beta chain was carried out in a study of CD8 T cells in ankylosing spondylitis. Whole-study findings and limits: Seemingly distinctive of ankylosing spondylitis blood was a TCR beta motif formed by eight highly homologous variants. CD8+ disease-linked clones were present at relatively low frequencies in blood. In synovial fluid and blood from reactive arthritis, some motif variants were previously reported. Significant enrichment of disease-linked clones was reported in matched ankylosing spondylitis synovial fluid.

On this clonotype: Its antigen is not identified.

A quantitative 5'-RACE method, one with molecular barcodes, was used to make TCR beta libraries. One entry per CDR3 protein, called by TCRdb with MiXCR from the 5' RACE reads. The sample has roughly 700,000 distinct CDR3 sequences, under 20% seen once. The CDR3 is made up of 13 amino acids. V was clipped by 7 bases and J by 5 bases, with 14 bases between them. Germline V lookup: CDR1 ENHRY, CDR2 SYGVKD. Sample: blood, either unsorted or a sorted T cell fraction (not recorded which). This rearrangement joins TRBV10-3 to TRBJ2-5, with D uncertain. The TCR was taken from a male donor with ankylosing spondylitis. The CDR3 sequence: CAIKDPYRETQYF. The CDR3 DNA reads TGTGCCATCAAGGACCCCTACCGGGAGACCCAGTACTTC.